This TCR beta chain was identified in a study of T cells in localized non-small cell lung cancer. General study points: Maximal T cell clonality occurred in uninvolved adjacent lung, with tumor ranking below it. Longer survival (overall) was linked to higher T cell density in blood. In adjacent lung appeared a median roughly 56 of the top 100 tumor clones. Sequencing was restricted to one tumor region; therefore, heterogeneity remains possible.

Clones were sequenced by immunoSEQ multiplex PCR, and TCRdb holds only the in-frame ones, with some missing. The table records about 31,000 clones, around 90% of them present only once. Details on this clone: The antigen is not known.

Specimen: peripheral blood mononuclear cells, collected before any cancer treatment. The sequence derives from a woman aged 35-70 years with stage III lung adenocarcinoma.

CDR3 in DNA: TGTGCCATCAGTCCGGTTGCCTACGAGCAGTACTTC. Its protein product is CAISPVAYEQYF. The chain joins TRBV10-3 to TRBJ2-7; D unresolved. Germline V gene sequence: CDR1 ENHRY, CDR2 SYGVKD. Trimming left V 5 bases short and J 2 bases short, with 7 bases between. CDR3 length equals 12 residues.